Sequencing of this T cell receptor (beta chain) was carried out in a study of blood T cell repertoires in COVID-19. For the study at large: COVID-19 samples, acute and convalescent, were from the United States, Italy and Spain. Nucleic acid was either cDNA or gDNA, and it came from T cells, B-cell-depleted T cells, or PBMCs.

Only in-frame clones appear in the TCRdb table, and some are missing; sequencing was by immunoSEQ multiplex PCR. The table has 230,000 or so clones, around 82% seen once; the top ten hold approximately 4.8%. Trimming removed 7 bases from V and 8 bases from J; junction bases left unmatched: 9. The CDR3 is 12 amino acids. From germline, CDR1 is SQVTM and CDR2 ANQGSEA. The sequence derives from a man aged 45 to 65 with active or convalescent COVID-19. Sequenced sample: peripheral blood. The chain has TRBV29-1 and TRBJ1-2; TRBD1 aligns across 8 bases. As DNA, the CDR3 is TGCAGCGCTTCCAGGGGGCCAGGGGGCTACACCTTC. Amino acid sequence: CSASRGPGGYTF.